The rows below give T cell receptor beta chains drawn from one sample of a study of technical replicates of blood from several donors. Using immunoSEQ multiplex PCR, the repertoire was profiled, and TCRdb retains in-frame clones only, with some absent. The sample shows approximately 100,000 clones, 96% of them seen only once. The sequencing input was T cells isolated from PBMCs. The receptors shown here come from a human donor in good health. Both conserved end residues are part of each CDR3. D genes are given only for firm matches. The size field is filled for only some rows; it gives once, few, many or a size class.

CDR3nt: TGCGCCAGCAGCCAAGCGGTGAACAGGGAGATCGGAGAGCAGTACTTC
CDR3aa: CASSQAVNREIGEQYF
abundance: .
j_gene: TRBJ2-7
d_gene: .
v_gene: TRBV4-1

CDR3nt: TGTGCCAGCAGCCCCGGGACAGGGGGTCTGTACGAGCAGTACTTC
CDR3aa: CASSPGTGGLYEQYF
abundance: .
j_gene: TRBJ2-7
d_gene: TRBD1
v_gene: TRBV7-6

CDR3nt: TGTGCCAGTAGTATACATCAGGGGACTAATGAAAAACTGTTTTTT
CDR3aa: CASSIHQGTNEKLFF
abundance: few
j_gene: TRBJ1-4
d_gene: .
v_gene: TRBV19

CDR3nt: TGCGCCAGCAGCTCGAGGACAGGGGGGACTGAAGCTTTCTTT
CDR3aa: CASSSRTGGTEAFF
abundance: .
j_gene: TRBJ1-1
d_gene: TRBD1
v_gene: TRBV4-1

CDR3nt: TGTGCCAGCAGCCAGGACGGACAGGGCTCCGGCGGCTACACCTTC
CDR3aa: CASSQDGQGSGGYTF
abundance: .
j_gene: TRBJ1-2
d_gene: TRBD1
v_gene: TRBV4-2

CDR3nt: TGCGCCAGCAGTTATGGGACAGGGGGCATGTACGAGCAGTACTTC
CDR3aa: CASSYGTGGMYEQYF
abundance: .
j_gene: TRBJ2-7
d_gene: TRBD1
v_gene: TRBV5-1

CDR3nt: TGTGCCAGCAGCTTAGTGTCAGGTAGATCACCCCTCCACTTT
CDR3aa: CASSLVSGRSPLHF
abundance: .
j_gene: TRBJ1-6
d_gene: .
v_gene: TRBV11-2

CDR3nt: TGTGCCAGCAGTTCTGGGGCGATCCAAGAGACCCAGTACTTC
CDR3aa: CASSSGAIQETQYF
abundance: .
j_gene: TRBJ2-5
d_gene: .
v_gene: TRBV27

CDR3nt: TGTGCCAGCAGCTTGGGACAGGGGGGCACCGGGGAGCTGTTTTTT
CDR3aa: CASSLGQGGTGELFF
abundance: .
j_gene: TRBJ2-2
d_gene: TRBD1
v_gene: TRBV7-6

CDR3nt: TGTGCCAGCAGTTTAAGGGCAGGGTGGGCTCAGCCCCAGCATTTT
CDR3aa: CASSLRAGWAQPQHF
abundance: .
j_gene: TRBJ1-5
d_gene: .
v_gene: TRBV27

CDR3nt: TGTGCCAGCAGCGGTTGGACAGGAGGAGCGAGTCGGCAGTTCTTC
CDR3aa: CASSGWTGGASRQFF
abundance: .
j_gene: TRBJ2-1
d_gene: TRBD1
v_gene: TRBV9

CDR3nt: TGTGCCAGCAGTGTGGACAGGGTAGGCAATCAGCCCCAGCATTTT
CDR3aa: CASSVDRVGNQPQHF
abundance: once
j_gene: TRBJ1-5
d_gene: TRBD1
v_gene: TRBV6-1

CDR3nt: TGTGCCAGTAGTGTCGACCGACACAAGTACTTC
CDR3aa: CASSVDRHKYF
abundance: .
j_gene: TRBJ2-7
d_gene: .
v_gene: TRBV19

CDR3nt: TGTGCCAGCAGCCAAGAGCTCAACCAGGTCGGGGAGCTGTTTTTT
CDR3aa: CASSQELNQVGELFF
abundance: .
j_gene: TRBJ2-2
d_gene: .
v_gene: TRBV4-2

CDR3nt: TGTGCCAGCAGCTTAGCGACAGGGGGTGATCAGCCCCAGCATTTT
CDR3aa: CASSLATGGDQPQHF
abundance: few
j_gene: TRBJ1-5
d_gene: TRBD1
v_gene: TRBV7-9

CDR3nt: TGTGCCAGCACCAGACAGGGAACAGTGACCCAGTACTTC
CDR3aa: CASTRQGTVTQYF
abundance: .
j_gene: TRBJ2-5
d_gene: TRBD1
v_gene: TRBV2

CDR3nt: TGCGCCAGCAGCTTTACGGGGGGGGAGCTGTTTTTT
CDR3aa: CASSFTGGELFF
abundance: .
j_gene: TRBJ2-2
d_gene: .
v_gene: TRBV4-1

CDR3nt: TGTGCCAGCAGCGGGAAGCGGGGCTACTCCTACGAGCAGTACTTC
CDR3aa: CASSGKRGYSYEQYF
abundance: .
j_gene: TRBJ2-7
d_gene: TRBD2
v_gene: TRBV7-2

CDR3nt: TGTGCCAGTAGTATCCAGCGGGAGAGCGAGCAGTACTTC
CDR3aa: CASSIQRESEQYF
abundance: .
j_gene: TRBJ2-7
d_gene: TRBD2
v_gene: TRBV19

CDR3nt: TGTGCCAGCAGCCCCCGGCCCGGGGAGGGGAACACTGAAGCTTTCTTT
CDR3aa: CASSPRPGEGNTEAFF
abundance: .
j_gene: TRBJ1-1
d_gene: .
v_gene: TRBV11-2

CDR3nt: TGTGCCAGCAGCTTAAAGGCTTGGGGGGGGTCGCAAGAGACCCAGTACTTC
CDR3aa: CASSLKAWGGSQETQYF
abundance: .
j_gene: TRBJ2-5
d_gene: TRBD2
v_gene: TRBV7-2

CDR3nt: TGTGCCAGCAGTGAAGCGGGACTTCAGGGCTCCTACGAGCAGTACTTC
CDR3aa: CASSEAGLQGSYEQYF
abundance: .
j_gene: TRBJ2-7
d_gene: .
v_gene: TRBV6-1

CDR3nt: TGTGCCAGCAGTGAAGCCCCGTGGGGAGGGGATCAGCCCCAGCATTTT
CDR3aa: CASSEAPWGGDQPQHF
abundance: .
j_gene: TRBJ1-5
d_gene: .
v_gene: TRBV2

CDR3nt: TGCAGCGCCGACAGAGGCTATGGCTACACCTTC
CDR3aa: CSADRGYGYTF
abundance: .
j_gene: TRBJ1-2
d_gene: .
v_gene: TRBV29-1

CDR3nt: TGCGCCAGCAGCTTGGGGGGCCATACAGGGGGTCAAGAGACCCAGTACTTC
CDR3aa: CASSLGGHTGGQETQYF
abundance: .
j_gene: TRBJ2-5
d_gene: TRBD1
v_gene: TRBV5-1

CDR3nt: TGCGCCAGCAGTTCCGGGACAAGGAGTTCGAGCAATCAGCCCCAGCATTTT
CDR3aa: CASSSGTRSSSNQPQHF
abundance: .
j_gene: TRBJ1-5
d_gene: .
v_gene: TRBV4-1

CDR3nt: TGCGCCAGCAGCCAGGAAGGACAGGGCTGGAATGAGCAGTTCTTC
CDR3aa: CASSQEGQGWNEQFF
abundance: .
j_gene: TRBJ2-1
d_gene: TRBD1
v_gene: TRBV4-1

CDR3nt: TGTGCCATCAGTGAGTTTGGGGGCAGCTCCTATAATTCACCCCTCCACTTT
CDR3aa: CAISEFGGSSYNSPLHF
abundance: .
j_gene: TRBJ1-6
d_gene: .
v_gene: TRBV10-3

CDR3nt: TGTGCCAGCAGCCCCGACAGGGTCGCAGATACGCAGTATTTT
CDR3aa: CASSPDRVADTQYF
abundance: .
j_gene: TRBJ2-3
d_gene: TRBD1
v_gene: TRBV6-5

CDR3nt: TGCGCCAGCAGTTTTAACGTGGACAGGCGCTACGAGCAGTACTTC
CDR3aa: CASSFNVDRRYEQYF
abundance: .
j_gene: TRBJ2-7
d_gene: TRBD1
v_gene: TRBV10-2

CDR3nt: TGTGCCAGCAGCCTGGCCCAAAATCAGCCCCAGCATTTT
CDR3aa: CASSLAQNQPQHF
abundance: .
j_gene: TRBJ1-5
d_gene: .
v_gene: TRBV28

CDR3nt: TGTGCCAGCAGCGCAACAGGGGGGAGCAATCAGCCCCAGCATTTT
CDR3aa: CASSATGGSNQPQHF
abundance: .
j_gene: TRBJ1-5
d_gene: TRBD1
v_gene: TRBV7-2

CDR3nt: TGTGCCAGTTACTATAGCGGGCAAGGTCCCAATGAGCAGTTCTTC
CDR3aa: CASYYSGQGPNEQFF
abundance: .
j_gene: TRBJ2-1
d_gene: TRBD2
v_gene: TRBV5-4

CDR3nt: TGTGCCAGTAATGCCAGAACGAACACCGGGGAGCTGTTTTTT
CDR3aa: CASNARTNTGELFF
abundance: .
j_gene: TRBJ2-2
d_gene: .
v_gene: TRBV19

CDR3nt: TGTGCCAGCAGTGGCCGGGAAGGGCGCAATCAGCCCCAGCATTTT
CDR3aa: CASSGREGRNQPQHF
abundance: .
j_gene: TRBJ1-5
d_gene: .
v_gene: TRBV2

CDR3nt: TGTGCCATCAGTGAGTCGCGGGACGGTCATGAGCAGTTCTTC
CDR3aa: CAISESRDGHEQFF
abundance: .
j_gene: TRBJ2-1
d_gene: .
v_gene: TRBV10-3

CDR3nt: TGTGCCAGCAGTGAAGCGGGGAGAGGGATTGGTGGCTACACCTTC
CDR3aa: CASSEAGRGIGGYTF
abundance: .
j_gene: TRBJ1-2
d_gene: .
v_gene: TRBV6-1

CDR3nt: TGCAGCGTCAAGGACAGGGGCCAGTGGGAGACCCAGTACTTC
CDR3aa: CSVKDRGQWETQYF
abundance: .
j_gene: TRBJ2-5
d_gene: TRBD1
v_gene: TRBV29-1

CDR3nt: TGTGCCAGCACCACAATCTTCCAGACAGGGACTTTGAACACTGAAGCTTTCTTT
CDR3aa: CASTTIFQTGTLNTEAFF
abundance: .
j_gene: TRBJ1-1
d_gene: TRBD1
v_gene: TRBV28

CDR3nt: TGTGCCAGCAGTTACTTCAGGCAGGGTAGTGGCTACACCTTC
CDR3aa: CASSYFRQGSGYTF
abundance: .
j_gene: TRBJ1-2
d_gene: .
v_gene: TRBV6-5

CDR3nt: TGTGCCAGCAGCCCCTACATAACAGGGGCGGGTGAAGCTTTCTTT
CDR3aa: CASSPYITGAGEAFF
abundance: .
j_gene: TRBJ1-1
d_gene: TRBD1
v_gene: TRBV14

CDR3nt: TGCGCCAGCAGCTTTCCGGGACAGCAAGAGACCCAGTACTTC
CDR3aa: CASSFPGQQETQYF
abundance: .
j_gene: TRBJ2-5
d_gene: TRBD1
v_gene: TRBV5-1

CDR3nt: TGCAGTGCTAGAGATGCGGCGGGGCTGTTTTTT
CDR3aa: CSARDAAGLFF
abundance: .
j_gene: TRBJ2-2
d_gene: .
v_gene: TRBV20-1

CDR3nt: TGTGCCAGCAGCTTAACGGGACTAGCGGGGGGGTTCAATGAGCAGTTCTTC
CDR3aa: CASSLTGLAGGFNEQFF
abundance: .
j_gene: TRBJ2-1
d_gene: TRBD2
v_gene: TRBV7-3

CDR3nt: TGCGCCAGCAGCCTAGGACAGGGGGCCAATGAAGCTTTCTTT
CDR3aa: CASSLGQGANEAFF
abundance: .
j_gene: TRBJ1-1
d_gene: TRBD1
v_gene: TRBV5-1

CDR3nt: TGTGCCAGCAGCTTAACGGGACAGCCGAGCAATCAGCCCCAGCATTTT
CDR3aa: CASSLTGQPSNQPQHF
abundance: .
j_gene: TRBJ1-5
d_gene: TRBD1
v_gene: TRBV5-4

CDR3nt: TGTGCCAGCAGTGGGACAGGGTCGGCCGAGCAGTACTTC
CDR3aa: CASSGTGSAEQYF
abundance: .
j_gene: TRBJ2-7
d_gene: TRBD1
v_gene: TRBV6-6

CDR3nt: TGTGCCAGTAGTCCGGGACTAGCGGGGATATTCTCTGGGGCCAACGTCCTGACTTTC
CDR3aa: CASSPGLAGIFSGANVLTF
abundance: once
j_gene: TRBJ2-6
d_gene: TRBD2
v_gene: TRBV19

CDR3nt: TGCGCCAGCAGCTTGGTAACTAGCGGATACAATGAGCAGTTCTTC
CDR3aa: CASSLVTSGYNEQFF
abundance: .
j_gene: TRBJ2-1
d_gene: TRBD2
v_gene: TRBV5-1

CDR3nt: TGCGCCAGCAGCTTGGCGGGGGACTTCCCTGGGGCTTTCTTT
CDR3aa: CASSLAGDFPGAFF
abundance: .
j_gene: TRBJ1-1
d_gene: .
v_gene: TRBV5-1

CDR3nt: TGTGCCAGCAGCCCTTCCGGGAACACTGAAGCTTTCTTT
CDR3aa: CASSPSGNTEAFF
abundance: .
j_gene: TRBJ1-1
d_gene: .
v_gene: TRBV7-8

CDR3nt: TGCGCCAGCAGCTCGAATTTTCCGGGAGAGGGTTATGGCTACACCTTC
CDR3aa: CASSSNFPGEGYGYTF
abundance: once
j_gene: TRBJ1-2
d_gene: .
v_gene: TRBV5-1

CDR3nt: TGTGCCAGCAGCGAAGGTAGTACAGGGGCGTGGAGCACTGAAGCTTTCTTT
CDR3aa: CASSEGSTGAWSTEAFF
abundance: .
j_gene: TRBJ1-1
d_gene: TRBD1
v_gene: TRBV14